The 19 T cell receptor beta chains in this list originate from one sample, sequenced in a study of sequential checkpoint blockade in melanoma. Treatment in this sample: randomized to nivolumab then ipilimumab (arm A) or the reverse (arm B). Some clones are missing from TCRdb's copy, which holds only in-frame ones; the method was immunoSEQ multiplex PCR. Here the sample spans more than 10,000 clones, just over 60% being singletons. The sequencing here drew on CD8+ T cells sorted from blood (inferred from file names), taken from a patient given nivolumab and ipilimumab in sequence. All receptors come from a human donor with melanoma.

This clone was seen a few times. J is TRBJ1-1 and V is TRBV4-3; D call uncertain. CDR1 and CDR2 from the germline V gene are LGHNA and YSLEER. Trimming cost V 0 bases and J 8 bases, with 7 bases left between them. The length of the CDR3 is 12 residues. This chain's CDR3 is CASSQDYHEAFF. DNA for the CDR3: TGCGCCAGCAGCCAAGACTACCACGAAGCTTTCTTT.

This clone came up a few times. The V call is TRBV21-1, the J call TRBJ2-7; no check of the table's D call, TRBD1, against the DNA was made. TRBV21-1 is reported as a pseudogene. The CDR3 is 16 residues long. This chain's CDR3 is CASSKATRGKAYEQYF. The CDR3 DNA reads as TGTGCCAGCAGCAAAGCCACAAGGGGAAAGGCCTACGAGCAGTACTTC.

The DNA for the CDR3 is TGTGCCAGCAGTCAAATAGCGGGGGATATTTACGAGCAGTACTTC. This translates into CASSQIAGDIYEQYF. The chain combines TRBV6-5 with TRBJ2-7; 9 bases are a match to TRBD2. Germline V lookup: CDR1 MNHEY, CDR2 SVGAGI. The ends lost 5 bases at V and 4 bases at J; junction bases unmatched: 9. This CDR3 spans 15 amino acids.

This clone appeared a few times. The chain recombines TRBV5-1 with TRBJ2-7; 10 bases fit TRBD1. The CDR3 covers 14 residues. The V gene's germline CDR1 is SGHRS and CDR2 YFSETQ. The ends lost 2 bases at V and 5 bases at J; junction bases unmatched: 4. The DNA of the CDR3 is TGCGCCAGCAGCTTCCGGGACAGGGGAAACGAGCAGTACTTC. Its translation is CASSFRDRGNEQYF.

The CDR3 DNA reads TGTGCCAGCAGCTTAAATGGGCTAGCGGGAGAGACCCAGTACTTC. This encodes CASSLNGLAGETQYF. The V call is TRBV7-3, the J call TRBJ2-5, with TRBD2 matching 8 bases. The CDR3 loop spans 15 amino acids. CDR1 and CDR2 (germline): SGHTA, FQGTGA. V gave up 1 base and J gave up 4 bases; unmatched junction bases: 5.

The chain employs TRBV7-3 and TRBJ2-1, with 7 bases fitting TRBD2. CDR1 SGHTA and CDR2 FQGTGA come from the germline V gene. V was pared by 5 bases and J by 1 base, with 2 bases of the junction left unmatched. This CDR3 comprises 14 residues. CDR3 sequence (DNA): TGTGCCAGCAGCCTGGGGGGGTCCTACAATGAGCAGTTCTTC. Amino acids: CASSLGGSYNEQFF.

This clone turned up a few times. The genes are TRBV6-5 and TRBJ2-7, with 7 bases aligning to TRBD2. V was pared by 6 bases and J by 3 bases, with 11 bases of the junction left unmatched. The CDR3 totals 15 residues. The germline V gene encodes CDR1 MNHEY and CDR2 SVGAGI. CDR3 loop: CASRTSAGVHYEQYF. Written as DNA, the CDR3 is TGTGCCAGCAGAACCTCGGCGGGAGTTCACTACGAGCAGTACTTC.

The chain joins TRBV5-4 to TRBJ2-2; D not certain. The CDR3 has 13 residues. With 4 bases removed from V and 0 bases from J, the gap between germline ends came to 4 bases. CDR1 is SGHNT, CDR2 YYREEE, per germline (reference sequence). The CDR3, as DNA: TGTGCCAGCAGCCCAGCGAACACCGGGGAGCTGTTTTTT. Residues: CASSPANTGELFF.

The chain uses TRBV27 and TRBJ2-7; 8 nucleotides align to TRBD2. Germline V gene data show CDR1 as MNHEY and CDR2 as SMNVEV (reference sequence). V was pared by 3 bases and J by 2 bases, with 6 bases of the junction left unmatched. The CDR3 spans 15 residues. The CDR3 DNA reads TGTGCCAGCAGTTTCTACGGGAGGGCCACCTACGAGCAGTACTTC. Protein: CASSFYGRATYEQYF.

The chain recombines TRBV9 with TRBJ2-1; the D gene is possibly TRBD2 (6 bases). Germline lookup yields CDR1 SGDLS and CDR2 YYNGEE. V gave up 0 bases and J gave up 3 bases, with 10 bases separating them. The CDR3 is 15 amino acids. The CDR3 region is CASSVAGVIYNEQFF. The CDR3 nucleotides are TGTGCCAGCAGCGTAGCGGGGGTCATCTACAATGAGCAGTTCTTC.

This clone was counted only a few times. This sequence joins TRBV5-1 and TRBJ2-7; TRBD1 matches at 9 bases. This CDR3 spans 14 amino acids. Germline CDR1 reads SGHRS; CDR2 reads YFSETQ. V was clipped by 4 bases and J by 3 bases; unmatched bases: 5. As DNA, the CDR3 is TGCGCCAGCAGCCTTTCGACAGGGGGCTACGAGCAGTACTTC. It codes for CASSLSTGGYEQYF.

This CDR3 reads CASSLAGLPYEQYF. In DNA form, the CDR3 reads TGCGCCAGCAGCTTGGCAGGGCTTCCTTACGAGCAGTACTTC. This chain uses TRBV5-1 with TRBJ2-5, with TRBD1 as a possible D gene (5 bases). The DNA end lines up better with TRBJ2-7; the J call may be wrong. This CDR3 is 14 amino acids long. CDR1 and CDR2 (germline): SGHRS, YFSETQ.

CDR3 bases: TGTGCCAGCAGTGTCTCTAGCCCCCTCTACAATGAGCAGTTCTTC. This gives the protein CASSVSSPLYNEQFF. The V gene is TRBV27, the J gene TRBJ2-1; tentative D call: TRBD2 (5 bases). V lost 5 bases and J lost 3, with 14 bases in between. Germline-derived CDR1 and CDR2 are MNHEY and SMNVEV (reference sequence). The CDR3 sequence is 15 residues long.

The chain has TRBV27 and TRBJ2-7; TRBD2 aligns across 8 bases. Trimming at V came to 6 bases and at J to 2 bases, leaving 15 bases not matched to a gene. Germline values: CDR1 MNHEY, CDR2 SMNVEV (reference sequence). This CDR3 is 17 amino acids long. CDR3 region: CASSYLGGSGIPYEQYF. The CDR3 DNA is TGTGCCAGCAGCTATCTTGGTGGTAGCGGGATCCCCTACGAGCAGTACTTC.

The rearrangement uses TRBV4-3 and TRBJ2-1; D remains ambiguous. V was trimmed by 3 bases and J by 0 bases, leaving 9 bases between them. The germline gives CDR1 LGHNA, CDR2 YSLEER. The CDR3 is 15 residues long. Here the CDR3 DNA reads TGCGCCAGCAGCCATAAAAGCATCTCCTACAATGAGCAGTTCTTC. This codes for CASSHKSISYNEQFF.

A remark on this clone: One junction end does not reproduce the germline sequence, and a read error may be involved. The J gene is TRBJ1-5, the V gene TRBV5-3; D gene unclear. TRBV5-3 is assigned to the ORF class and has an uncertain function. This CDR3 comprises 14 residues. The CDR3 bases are TGTGCCAGCAGCTTGGGGTCAGTCAATCAGCCCCAGCATTTT. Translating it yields CASSLGSVNQPQHF.

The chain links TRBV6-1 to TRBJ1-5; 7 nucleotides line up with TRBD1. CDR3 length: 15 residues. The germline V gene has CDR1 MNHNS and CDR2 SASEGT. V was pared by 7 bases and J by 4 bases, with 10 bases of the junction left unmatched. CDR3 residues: CASITYRGSNQPQHF. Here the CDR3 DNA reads TGTGCCAGCATCACCTACAGGGGATCGAATCAGCCCCAGCATTTT.

CDR3 sequence reads: CASSSLTGAVNTEAFF. In DNA, the CDR3 is TGTGCCAGTAGTTCCCTGACAGGGGCGGTGAACACTGAAGCTTTCTTT. The chain carries TRBV19 and TRBJ1-1; 8 bases fit TRBD1. The germline V gene has CDR1 LNHDA and CDR2 SQIVND (reference sequence). J gave up 0 bases and V 5 bases, and 8 bases lay outside the gene matches. The CDR3 has 16 residues.

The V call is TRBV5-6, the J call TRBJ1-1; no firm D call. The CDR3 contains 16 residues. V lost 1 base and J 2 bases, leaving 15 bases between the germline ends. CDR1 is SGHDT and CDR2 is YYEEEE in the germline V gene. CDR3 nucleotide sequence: TGTGCCAGCAGCTTGAGAAGTACTTTTTATAACACTGAAGCTTTCTTT. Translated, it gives CASSLRSTFYNTEAFF.